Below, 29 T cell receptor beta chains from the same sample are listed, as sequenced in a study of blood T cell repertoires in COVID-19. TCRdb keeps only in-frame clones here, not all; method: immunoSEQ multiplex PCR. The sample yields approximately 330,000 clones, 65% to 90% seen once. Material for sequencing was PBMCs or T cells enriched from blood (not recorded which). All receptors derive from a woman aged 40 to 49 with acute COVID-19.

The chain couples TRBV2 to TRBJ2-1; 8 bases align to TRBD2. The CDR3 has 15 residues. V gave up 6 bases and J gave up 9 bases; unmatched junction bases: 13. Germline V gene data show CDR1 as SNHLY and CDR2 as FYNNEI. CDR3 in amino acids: CASRDLAGRVREQFF. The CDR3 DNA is TGTGCCAGCAGGGACTTAGCGGGGCGAGTGCGTGAGCAGTTCTTC.

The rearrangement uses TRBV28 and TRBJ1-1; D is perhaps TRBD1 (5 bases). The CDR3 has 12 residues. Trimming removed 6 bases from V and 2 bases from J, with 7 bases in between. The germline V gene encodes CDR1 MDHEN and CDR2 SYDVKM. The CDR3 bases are TGTGCCAGCAGGGACATAAACACTGAAGCTTTCTTT. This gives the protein CASRDINTEAFF.

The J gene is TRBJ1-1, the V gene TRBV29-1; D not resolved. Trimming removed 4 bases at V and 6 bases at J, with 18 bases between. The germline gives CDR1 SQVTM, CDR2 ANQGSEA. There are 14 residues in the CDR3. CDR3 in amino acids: CSVGAEGRFAEAFF. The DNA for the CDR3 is TGCAGCGTTGGGGCAGAGGGCCGTTTTGCTGAAGCTTTCTTT.

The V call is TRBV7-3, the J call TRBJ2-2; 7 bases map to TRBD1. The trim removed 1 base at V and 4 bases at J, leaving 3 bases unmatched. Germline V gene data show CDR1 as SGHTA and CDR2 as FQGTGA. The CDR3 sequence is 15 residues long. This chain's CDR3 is CASSLKGAGTGELFF. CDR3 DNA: TGTGCCAGCAGCTTAAAGGGGGCAGGCACCGGGGAGCTGTTTTTT.

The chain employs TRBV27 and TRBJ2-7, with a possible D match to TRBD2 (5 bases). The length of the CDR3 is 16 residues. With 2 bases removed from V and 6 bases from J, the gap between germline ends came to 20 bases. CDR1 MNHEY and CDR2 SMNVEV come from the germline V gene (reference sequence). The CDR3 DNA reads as TGTGCCAGCAGTTTAAAGGGCCCTACAACCGCGGGCGAGCAGTACTTC. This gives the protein CASSLKGPTTAGEQYF.

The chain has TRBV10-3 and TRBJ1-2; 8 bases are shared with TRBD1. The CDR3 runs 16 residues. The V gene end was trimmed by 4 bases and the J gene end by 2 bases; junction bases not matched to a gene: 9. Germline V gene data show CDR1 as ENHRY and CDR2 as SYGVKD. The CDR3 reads CAISGQGASKNYGYTF. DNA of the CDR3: TGTGCCATCAGTGGTCAGGGGGCTTCCAAAAACTATGGCTACACCTTC.

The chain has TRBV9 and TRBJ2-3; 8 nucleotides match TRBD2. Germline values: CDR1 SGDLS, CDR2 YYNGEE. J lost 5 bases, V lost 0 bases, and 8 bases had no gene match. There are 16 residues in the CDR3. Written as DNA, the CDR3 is TGTGCCAGCAGCGTAGTGGACGGGAGGGCCAGAGATACGCAGTATTTT. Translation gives CASSVVDGRARDTQYF.

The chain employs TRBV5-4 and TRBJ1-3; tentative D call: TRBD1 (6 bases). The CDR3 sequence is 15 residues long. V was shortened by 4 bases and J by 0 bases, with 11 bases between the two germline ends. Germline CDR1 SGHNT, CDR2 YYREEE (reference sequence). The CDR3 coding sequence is TGTGCCAGCAGCAACAGGGTAATCTCTGGAAACACCATATATTTT. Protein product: CASSNRVISGNTIYF.

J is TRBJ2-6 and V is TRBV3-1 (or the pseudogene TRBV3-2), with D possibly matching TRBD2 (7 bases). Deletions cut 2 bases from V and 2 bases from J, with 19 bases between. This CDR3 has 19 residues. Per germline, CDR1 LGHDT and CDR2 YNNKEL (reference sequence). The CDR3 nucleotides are TGTGCCAGCAGCCAAAGTAGGATCGTCGGGGGGCCTGGGGCCAACGTCCTGACTTTC. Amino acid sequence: CASSQSRIVGGPGANVLTF.

For the CDR3, the DNA is TGTGCCAGCAGTTTACTCGGAGCAGTCGATTATGGCTACACCTTC. Amino acids: CASSLLGAVDYGYTF. The chain carries TRBV28 and TRBJ1-2; no clear D gene. This CDR3 region has 15 residues. CDR1 MDHEN and CDR2 SYDVKM come from the germline V gene. V lost 2 bases, J lost 5 bases, and 15 bases lay in between.

The DNA of the CDR3 is TGTGCCAGCAGCTTAAGCACAGGGAAAGAGACCCAGTACTTC. Its translation: CASSLSTGKETQYF. The chain employs TRBV7-2 and TRBJ2-5; perhaps TRBD1 as D (6 bases). Looked up from germline, CDR1 is SGHTA and CDR2 is FQGNSA. V was cut by 2 bases and J by 3 bases, with 10 bases left in between. CDR3 length: 14 amino acids.

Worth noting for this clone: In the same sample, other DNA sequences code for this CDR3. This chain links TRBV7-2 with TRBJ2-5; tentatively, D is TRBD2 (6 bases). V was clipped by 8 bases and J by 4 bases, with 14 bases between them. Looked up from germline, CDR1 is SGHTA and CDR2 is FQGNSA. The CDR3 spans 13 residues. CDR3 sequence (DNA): TGTGCCAGCTCCCTGGAAGCGGGAGAGACCCAGTACTTC. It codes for CASSLEAGETQYF.

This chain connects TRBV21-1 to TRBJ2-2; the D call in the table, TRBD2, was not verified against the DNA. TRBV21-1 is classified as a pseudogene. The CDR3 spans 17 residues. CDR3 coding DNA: TGTGCCAGCAGCAAAGAGGTCCCGGGAGTTGACACCGGGGAGCTGTTTTTT. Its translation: CASSKEVPGVDTGELFF.

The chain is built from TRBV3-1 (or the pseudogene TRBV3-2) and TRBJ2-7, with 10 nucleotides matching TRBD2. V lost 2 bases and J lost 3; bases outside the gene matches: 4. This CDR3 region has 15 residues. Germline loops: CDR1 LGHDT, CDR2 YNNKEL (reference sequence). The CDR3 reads CASSQSSGGYYEQYF. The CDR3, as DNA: TGTGCCAGCAGCCAATCTAGCGGGGGATACTACGAGCAGTACTTC.

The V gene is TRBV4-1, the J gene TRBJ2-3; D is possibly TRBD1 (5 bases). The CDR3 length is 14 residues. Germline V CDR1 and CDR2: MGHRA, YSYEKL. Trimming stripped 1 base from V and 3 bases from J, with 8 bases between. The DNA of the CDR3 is TGCGCCAGCAGCCAAGGTGGGGCGACAGATACGCAGTATTTT. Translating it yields CASSQGGATDTQYF.

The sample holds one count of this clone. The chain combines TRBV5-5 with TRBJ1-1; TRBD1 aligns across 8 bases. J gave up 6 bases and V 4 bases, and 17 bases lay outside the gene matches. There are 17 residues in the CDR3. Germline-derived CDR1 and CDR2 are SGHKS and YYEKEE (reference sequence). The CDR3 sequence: CASSPSGGFDRGAEAFF. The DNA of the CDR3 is TGTGCCAGCAGCCCCTCAGGTGGGTTCGACAGGGGCGCTGAAGCTTTCTTT.

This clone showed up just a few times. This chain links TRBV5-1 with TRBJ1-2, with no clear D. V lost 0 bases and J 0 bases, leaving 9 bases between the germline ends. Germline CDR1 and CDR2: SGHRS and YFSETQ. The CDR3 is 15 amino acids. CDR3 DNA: TGCGCCAGCAGCTTGGATGGGAGTGCTAACTATGGCTACACCTTC. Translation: CASSLDGSANYGYTF. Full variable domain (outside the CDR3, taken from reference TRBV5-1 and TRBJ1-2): KAGVTQTPRYLIKTRGQQVTLSCSPISGHRSVSWYQQTPGQGLQFLFEYFSETQRNKGNFPGRFSGRQFSNSRSEMNVSTLELGDSALYLCASSLDGSANYGYTFGSGTRLTVV.

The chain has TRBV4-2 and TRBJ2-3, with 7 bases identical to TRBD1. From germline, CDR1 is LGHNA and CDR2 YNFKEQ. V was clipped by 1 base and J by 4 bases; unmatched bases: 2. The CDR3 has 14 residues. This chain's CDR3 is CASSQGQGPDTQYF. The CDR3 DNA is TGTGCCAGCAGCCAAGGACAGGGACCAGATACGCAGTATTTT.

As DNA, the CDR3 is TGTGCCAGCCAAGAAGGGGGTTACAGGAGCTCCTACAATGAGCAGTTCTTC. This encodes CASQEGGYRSSYNEQFF. This chain links TRBV2 with TRBJ2-1; maybe TRBD1 (6 bases). Germline-derived CDR1 and CDR2 are SNHLY and FYNNEI. The CDR3 is made up of 17 amino acids. Trimming removed 8 bases at V and 0 bases at J, with 20 bases between.

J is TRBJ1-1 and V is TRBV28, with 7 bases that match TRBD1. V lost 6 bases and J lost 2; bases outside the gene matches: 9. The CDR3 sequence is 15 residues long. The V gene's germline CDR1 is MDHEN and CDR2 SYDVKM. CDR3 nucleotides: TGTGCCAGCAGAATCCCTCGACAGGGCAACACTGAAGCTTTCTTT. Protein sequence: CASRIPRQGNTEAFF.

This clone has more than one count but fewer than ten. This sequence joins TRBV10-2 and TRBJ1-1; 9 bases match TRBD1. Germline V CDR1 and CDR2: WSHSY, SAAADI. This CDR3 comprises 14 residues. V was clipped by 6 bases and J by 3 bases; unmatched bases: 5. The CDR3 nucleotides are TGCGCCAGCAGGGGGACAGGGTTTGACACTGAAGCTTTCTTT. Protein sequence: CASRGTGFDTEAFF.

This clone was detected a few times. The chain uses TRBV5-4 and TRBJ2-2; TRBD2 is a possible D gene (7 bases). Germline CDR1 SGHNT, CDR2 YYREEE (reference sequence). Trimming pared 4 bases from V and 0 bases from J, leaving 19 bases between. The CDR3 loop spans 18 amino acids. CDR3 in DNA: TGTGCCAGCAGCCCGGGGGCTAGCGGTCTCGCGAACACCGGGGAGCTGTTTTTT. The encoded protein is CASSPGASGLANTGELFF.

Written as DNA, the CDR3 is TGTGCCAGCAGCCTGACAGCCGGGGAGCTGTTTTTT. Residues: CASSLTAGELFF. The chain combines TRBV3-1 (or the pseudogene TRBV3-2) with TRBJ2-2; D may be TRBD1 (5 bases). CDR1 and CDR2 (germline): LGHDT, YNNKEL (reference sequence). The V gene lost 4 bases and the J gene lost 6 bases, with 6 bases spanning the gap. CDR3 length: 12 amino acids.

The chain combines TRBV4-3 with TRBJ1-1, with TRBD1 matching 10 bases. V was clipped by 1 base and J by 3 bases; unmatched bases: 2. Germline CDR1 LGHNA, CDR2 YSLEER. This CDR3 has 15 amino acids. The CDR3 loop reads CASSQVDRGDTEAFF. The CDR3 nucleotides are TGCGCCAGCAGCCAAGTGGACAGGGGGGACACTGAAGCTTTCTTT.

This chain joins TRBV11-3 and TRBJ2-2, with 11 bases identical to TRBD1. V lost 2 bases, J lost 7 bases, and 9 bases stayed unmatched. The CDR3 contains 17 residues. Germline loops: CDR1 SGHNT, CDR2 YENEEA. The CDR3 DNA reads TGTGCCAGCAGCTTAAAAAGCGGACAGGGGGCTGTCGGGGAGCTGTTTTTT. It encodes CASSLKSGQGAVGELFF.

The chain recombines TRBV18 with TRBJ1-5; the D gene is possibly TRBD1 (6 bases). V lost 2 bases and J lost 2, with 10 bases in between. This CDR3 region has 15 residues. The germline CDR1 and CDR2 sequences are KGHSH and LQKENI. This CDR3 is CASSPGQSGNQPQHF. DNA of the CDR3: TGTGCCAGCTCACCAGGACAGAGCGGCAATCAGCCCCAGCATTTT.

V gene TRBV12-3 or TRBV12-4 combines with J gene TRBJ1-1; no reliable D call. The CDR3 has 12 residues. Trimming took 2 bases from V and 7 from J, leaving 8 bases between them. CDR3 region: CASSLPLIEAFF. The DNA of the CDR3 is TGTGCCAGCAGTTTACCGTTAATTGAAGCTTTCTTT.

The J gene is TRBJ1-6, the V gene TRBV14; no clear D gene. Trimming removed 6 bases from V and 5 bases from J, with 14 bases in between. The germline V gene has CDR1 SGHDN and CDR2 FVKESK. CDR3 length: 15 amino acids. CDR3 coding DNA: TGTGCCAGCAGGATTTCCGGGTTGAATAATTCACCCCTCCACTTT. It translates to CASRISGLNNSPLHF.

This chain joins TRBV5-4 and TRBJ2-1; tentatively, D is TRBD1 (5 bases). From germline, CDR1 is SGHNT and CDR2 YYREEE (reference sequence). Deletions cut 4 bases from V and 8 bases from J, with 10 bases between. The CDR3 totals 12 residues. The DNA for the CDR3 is TGTGCCAGCAGCCAGGGATGGGATGAGCAGTTCTTC. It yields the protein CASSQGWDEQFF.